This T cell receptor beta chain is drawn from a study of blood T cell repertoires in COVID-19. Overall study: COVID-19 samples, acute and convalescent, were from the United States, Italy and Spain. From T cells, B-cell-depleted T cells, or PBMCs came the material, which was cDNA or gDNA.

V was clipped by 5 bases and J by 6 bases; unmatched bases: 10. The CDR3 runs to 15 residues. Germline assignment: CDR1 MNHEY and CDR2 SVGAGI. Profiling relied on immunoSEQ multiplex PCR, and the TCRdb table lists in-frame clones only, not all of them. Among approximately 390,000 clones, around 87% were seen once, and the ten largest hold 2% to 2.5%. The receptor's source is a woman in her sixties or seventies with COVID-19, enrolled during active disease. The sequencing input was peripheral blood. This chain connects TRBV6-5 to TRBJ1-5; 7 bases map to TRBD1. DNA of the CDR3: TGTGCCAGCAGTCTCTCGACAGGGTACAGTCAGCCCCAGCATTTT. This encodes CASSLSTGYSQPQHF.